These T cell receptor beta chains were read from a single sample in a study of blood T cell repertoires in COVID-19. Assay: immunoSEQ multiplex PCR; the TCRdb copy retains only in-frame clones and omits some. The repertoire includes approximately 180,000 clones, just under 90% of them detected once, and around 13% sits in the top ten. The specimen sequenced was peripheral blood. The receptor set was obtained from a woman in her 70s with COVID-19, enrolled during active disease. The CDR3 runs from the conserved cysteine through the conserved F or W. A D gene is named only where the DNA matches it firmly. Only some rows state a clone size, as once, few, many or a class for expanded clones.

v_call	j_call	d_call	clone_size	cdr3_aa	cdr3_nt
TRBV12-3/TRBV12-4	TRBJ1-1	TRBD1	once	CASSLYRGTEAFF	TGTGCCAGCAGCCTATACAGGGGGACTGAAGCTTTCTTT
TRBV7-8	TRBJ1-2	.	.	CASSKEGGAYGYTF	TGTGCCAGCAGCAAAGAAGGGGGAGCCTATGGCTACACCTTC
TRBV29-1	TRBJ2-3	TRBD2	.	CSVDGPREGSTDTQYF	TGCAGCGTTGACGGTCCGCGGGAGGGATCCACAGATACGCAGTATTTT
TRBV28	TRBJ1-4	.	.	CASSWRVGGEKLFF	TGTGCCAGCAGTTGGAGGGTAGGCGGAGAAAAACTGTTTTTT
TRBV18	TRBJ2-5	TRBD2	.	CASSIASGQETQYF	TGTGCCAGCTCGATTGCTAGCGGCCAAGAGACCCAGTACTTC
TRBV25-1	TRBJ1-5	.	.	CASSERRSGQPQHF	TGTGCCAGCAGTGAACGGCGAAGCGGCCAGCCCCAGCATTTT
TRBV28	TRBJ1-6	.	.	CASSLVRDNSPLHF	TGTGCCAGCAGTTTAGTCAGGGATAATTCACCCCTCCACTTT
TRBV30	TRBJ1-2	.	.	CAWTGGGGYTF	TGTGCCTGGACGGGTGGAGGGGGCTACACCTTC
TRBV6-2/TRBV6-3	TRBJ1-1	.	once	CASSYSNRENTEAFF	TGTGCCAGCAGTTACTCGAACAGGGAGAACACTGAAGCTTTCTTT
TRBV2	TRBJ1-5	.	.	CASSEQGLDQPQHF	TGTGCCAGCAGCGAACAGGGATTGGATCAGCCCCAGCATTTT
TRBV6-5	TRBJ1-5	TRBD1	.	CASRTGQGGGQPQHF	TGTGCCAGCAGAACGGGACAGGGGGGCGGTCAGCCCCAGCATTTT
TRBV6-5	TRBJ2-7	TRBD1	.	CASTPLTGSSYEQYF	TGTGCCAGCACCCCCCTGACAGGGAGCTCCTACGAGCAGTACTTC
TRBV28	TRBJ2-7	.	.	CASCPGLPYEQYF	TGTGCCAGCTGCCCAGGGTTACCCTACGAGCAGTACTTC
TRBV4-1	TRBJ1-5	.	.	CASSQDVLGDNQPQHF	TGCGCCAGCAGCCAAGATGTATTAGGGGACAATCAGCCCCAGCATTTT
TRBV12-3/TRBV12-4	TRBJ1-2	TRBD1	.	CASHAGGVGYTF	TGTGCCAGCCATGCAGGGGGCGTTGGCTACACCTTC
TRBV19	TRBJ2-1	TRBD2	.	CASSIEGFSGSRSYNEQFF	TGTGCCAGTAGTATAGAAGGTTTTAGCGGGTCCCGCTCCTACAATGAGCAGTTCTTC
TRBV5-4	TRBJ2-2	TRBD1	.	CASRVGTGGPGELFF	TGTGCCAGCAGGGTCGGGACAGGGGGGCCCGGGGAGCTGTTTTTT
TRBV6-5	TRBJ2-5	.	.	CAMRSGPAGETQYF	TGTGCCATGCGTTCCGGGCCCGCAGGGGAGACCCAGTACTTC
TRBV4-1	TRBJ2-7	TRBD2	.	CASSFGTSDSYEQYF	TGCGCCAGCAGCTTCGGGACTAGCGACTCCTACGAGCAGTACTTC
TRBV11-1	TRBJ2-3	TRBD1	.	CASRRQGAGSTDTQYF	TGTGCCAGCAGGCGACAGGGGGCTGGGAGCACAGATACGCAGTATTTT
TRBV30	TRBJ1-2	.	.	CAWRTDGSYGYTF	TGTGCCTGGAGGACGGACGGGAGCTATGGCTACACCTTC
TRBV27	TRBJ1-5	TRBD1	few	CASSPLDRGNQPQHF	TGTGCCAGCAGTCCACTGGACAGGGGCAATCAGCCCCAGCATTTT
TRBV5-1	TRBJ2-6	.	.	CASRREVTNVLTF	TGCGCCAGCCGGAGGGAGGTTACCAACGTCCTGACTTTC
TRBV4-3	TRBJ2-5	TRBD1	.	CASSAETGGWETQYF	TGCGCCAGCAGCGCCGAGACAGGGGGCTGGGAGACCCAGTACTTC
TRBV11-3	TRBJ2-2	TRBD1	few	CASSLVPGTGGTGELFF	TGTGCCAGCAGCTTAGTACCCGGGACAGGGGGTACCGGGGAGCTGTTTTTT
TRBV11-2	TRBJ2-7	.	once	CASSISTGIGEQYF	TGTGCCAGCAGCATATCTACGGGAATCGGTGAGCAGTACTTC
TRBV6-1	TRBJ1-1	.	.	CASSEGQYTEAFF	TGTGCCAGCAGTGAAGGACAGTACACTGAAGCTTTCTTT
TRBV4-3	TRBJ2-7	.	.	CASSQRQQTEQYF	TGCGCCAGCAGCCAGAGACAGCAGACCGAGCAGTACTTC
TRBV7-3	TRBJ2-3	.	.	CASSLGGTDTQYF	TGTGCCAGCAGCCTTGGGGGGACAGATACGCAGTATTTT
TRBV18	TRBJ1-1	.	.	CASSHGGNTEAFF	TGTGCCAGCTCACACGGGGGGAACACTGAAGCTTTCTTT
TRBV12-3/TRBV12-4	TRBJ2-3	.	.	CASSSGDTQYF	TGTGCCAGCAGTTCCGGGGATACGCAGTATTTT
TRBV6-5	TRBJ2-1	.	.	CASSLERLGNEQFF	TGTGCCAGCAGTCTAGAACGGTTAGGCAATGAGCAGTTCTTC
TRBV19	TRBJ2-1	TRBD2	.	CASSEFRQRGGDNEQFF	TGTGCCAGTAGCGAATTTAGACAGCGGGGAGGGGACAATGAGCAGTTCTTC
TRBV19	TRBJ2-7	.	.	CASSMGSASYEQYF	TGTGCCAGTAGTATGGGGAGCGCGTCCTACGAGCAGTACTTC
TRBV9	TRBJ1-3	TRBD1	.	CASSVGGQGNTIYF	TGTGCCAGCAGCGTAGGGGGACAGGGAAACACCATATATTTT
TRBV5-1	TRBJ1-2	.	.	CASSLEVRAAYGYTF	TGCGCCAGCAGCTTGGAAGTCAGGGCAGCCTATGGCTACACCTTC
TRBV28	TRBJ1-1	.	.	CASRSGAEAFF	TGTGCCAGCCGTTCCGGAGCTGAAGCTTTCTTT
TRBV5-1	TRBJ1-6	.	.	CASTQGRQDNSPLHF	TGCGCCAGCACCCAAGGCCGACAGGATAATTCACCCCTCCACTTT
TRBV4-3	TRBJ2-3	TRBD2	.	CASSQETSGLYPDTQYF	TGCGCCAGCAGCCAAGAGACTAGCGGCCTTTACCCGGATACGCAGTATTTT
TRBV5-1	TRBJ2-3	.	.	CASSILDYTDTQYF	TGCGCCAGCAGCATTTTGGACTACACAGATACGCAGTATTTT
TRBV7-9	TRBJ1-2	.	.	CASSLVGGYGYTF	TGTGCCAGCAGCTTAGTGGGCGGGTATGGCTACACCTTC
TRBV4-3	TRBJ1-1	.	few	CASSQDSAGGATEAFF	TGCGCCAGCAGCCAAGATTCGGCGGGGGGAGCCACTGAAGCTTTCTTT
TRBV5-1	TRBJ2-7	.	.	CASSFGVGAYEQYF	TGCGCCAGCAGTTTCGGAGTAGGGGCCTACGAGCAGTACTTC
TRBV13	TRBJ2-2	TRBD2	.	CASSFLTSGTSTGELFF	TGTGCCAGCAGCTTTTTGACTAGCGGGACGAGCACCGGGGAGCTGTTTTTT
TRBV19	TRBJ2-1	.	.	CASSIGFGGNEQFF	TGTGCCAGTAGTATAGGTTTCGGAGGCAATGAGCAGTTCTTC
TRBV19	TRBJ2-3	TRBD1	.	CASSTGGTISDTQYF	TGTGCCAGTAGTACAGGGGGCACGATCTCAGATACGCAGTATTTT
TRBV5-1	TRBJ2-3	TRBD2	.	CASSLGLAGGRGTDTQYF	TGCGCCAGCAGCTTGGGACTAGCGGGAGGGCGGGGTACAGATACGCAGTATTTT
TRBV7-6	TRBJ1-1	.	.	CASSQTQGIGSEAFF	TGTGCCAGCAGCCAAACACAGGGAATAGGGTCTGAAGCTTTCTTT
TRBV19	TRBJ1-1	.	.	CASSISLRGEAFF	TGTGCCAGTAGTATTTCCCTCCGCGGCGAAGCTTTCTTT
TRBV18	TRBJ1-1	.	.	CASSPTVNTEAFF	TGTGCCAGCTCACCGACAGTGAACACTGAAGCTTTCTTT
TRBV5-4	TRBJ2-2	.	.	CASSFFAGTGELFF	TGTGCCAGCAGCTTTTTCGCAGGAACCGGGGAGCTGTTTTTT
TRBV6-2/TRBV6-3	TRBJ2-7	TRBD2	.	CASSLGLAGLYSYEQYF	TGTGCCAGCAGTCTAGGTCTAGCGGGATTGTACTCTTACGAGCAGTACTTC
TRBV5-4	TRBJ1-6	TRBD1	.	CASRQDRGRTLHF	TGTGCCAGCAGACAGGACAGGGGGAGAACCCTCCACTTT
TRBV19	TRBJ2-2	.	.	CASSIGGYTGELFF	TGTGCCAGTAGTATAGGGGGCTACACCGGGGAGCTGTTTTTT
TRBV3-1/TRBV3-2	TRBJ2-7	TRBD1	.	CASSPQGDEQYF	TGTGCCAGCAGCCCGCAGGGGGACGAGCAGTACTTC
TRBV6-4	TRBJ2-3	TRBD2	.	CASSKPNLTSGVADTQYF	TGTGCCAGCAGTAAGCCCAACCTGACTAGCGGGGTCGCAGATACGCAGTATTTT
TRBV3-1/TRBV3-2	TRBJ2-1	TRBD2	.	CASSLLAGNNEQFF	TGTGCCAGCAGCCTACTAGCGGGGAACAATGAGCAGTTCTTC
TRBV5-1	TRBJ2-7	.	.	CASSPGQAGLEQYF	TGCGCCAGCAGCCCTGGACAGGCGGGACTTGAGCAGTACTTC
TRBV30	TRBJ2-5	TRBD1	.	CAWSGTGAGYGETQYF	TGTGCCTGGAGTGGGACAGGGGCAGGTTATGGAGAGACCCAGTACTTC
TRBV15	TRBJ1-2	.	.	CATSRGSGDIYGYTF	TGTGCCACCAGCAGAGGTAGCGGAGATATCTATGGCTACACCTTC